This T cell receptor beta chain was observed in a study of blood T cell repertoires in COVID-19. Only in-frame clones appear in the TCRdb table, and some are missing; sequencing was by immunoSEQ multiplex PCR. In the table there are 200,000 to 300,000 clones, approximately 86% of which are singletons. Germline CDR1 is SGHRS and CDR2 is YFSETQ. Losses at the gene ends were 4 bases for V and 3 bases for J; bases not matched to a gene: 9. This CDR3 spans 16 amino acids. The receptor's source is a young woman who had recovered from COVID-19. Sequenced input: peripheral blood. The V gene is TRBV5-1, the J gene TRBJ2-5; 10 bases agree with TRBD1. CDR3: CASSLLAGTGEETQYF. In nucleotides, the CDR3 is TGCGCCAGCAGCCTGCTGGCCGGGACAGGGGAAGAGACCCAGTACTTC. Supplemented by reference TRBV5-1 and TRBJ2-5, the full variable domain reads KAGVTQTPRYLIKTRGQQVTLSCSPISGHRSVSWYQQTPGQGLQFLFEYFSETQRNKGNFPGRFSGRQFSNSRSEMNVSTLELGDSALYLCASSLLAGTGEETQYFGPGTRLLVL.